A selection of T cell receptor beta chains follows, all from one sample in a study of shared clonotypes between healthy human individuals. The data were produced by immunoSEQ multiplex PCR, yet TCRdb's version contains in-frame clones alone and is incomplete. Of roughly 2.4 million clones listed, 90% to 96% are singletons. Sequenced material: naive CD4+ T cells sorted from blood. Receptor source: a man in his late teens or twenties in good health. Each CDR3 is given with its conserved first and last residue. Each record gives: V gene, D gene, J gene, CDR3 DNA, CDR3 protein. D genes are given only for firm matches.

V gene: TRBV6-6
D gene: NA
J gene: TRBJ1-5
CDR3 DNA: TGTGCCAGCAGTTACTGGGGAGATAGCAATCAGCCCCAGCATTTT
CDR3 protein: CASSYWGDSNQPQHF

V gene: TRBV2
D gene: NA
J gene: TRBJ1-5
CDR3 DNA: TGTGCCAGCAGGGACAATTGGGGGCAGCCCCAGCATTTT
CDR3 protein: CASRDNWGQPQHF

V gene: TRBV2
D gene: TRBD2
J gene: TRBJ2-7
CDR3 DNA: TGTGCCAGCAGACTAGCGGGAGGAACCTACGAGCAGTACTTC
CDR3 protein: CASRLAGGTYEQYF

V gene: TRBV7-2
D gene: NA
J gene: TRBJ2-2
CDR3 DNA: TGTGCCAGCAGCTCCGACTCCCTGAAGGGGGCCGGGGAGCTGTTTTTT
CDR3 protein: CASSSDSLKGAGELFF

V gene: TRBV5-4
D gene: NA
J gene: TRBJ1-2
CDR3 DNA: TGTGCCAGCAGCTTGGCCGGTTTGGGAGGTTTAAGTGGCTACACCTTC
CDR3 protein: CASSLAGLGGLSGYTF

V gene: TRBV4-2
D gene: TRBD2
J gene: TRBJ2-5
CDR3 DNA: TGTGCCAGCAGGGGGACTATAGAGACCCAGTACTTC
CDR3 protein: CASRGTIETQYF

V gene: TRBV10-3
D gene: NA
J gene: TRBJ1-1
CDR3 DNA: TGTGCCATCAGTGAGTCGACCCTGGACACTGAAGCTTTCTTT
CDR3 protein: CAISESTLDTEAFF

V gene: TRBV2
D gene: NA
J gene: TRBJ2-5
CDR3 DNA: TGTGCCAGCAGTGTGAACTACCAAGAGACCCAGTACTTC
CDR3 protein: CASSVNYQETQYF

V gene: TRBV5-6
D gene: NA
J gene: TRBJ1-3
CDR3 DNA: TGTGCCAGCAGCTTGCCCCCCTCTCCCTCTGGAAACACCATATATTTT
CDR3 protein: CASSLPPSPSGNTIYF

V gene: TRBV27
D gene: NA
J gene: TRBJ1-2
CDR3 DNA: TGTGCCAGCAGTTCGGGACCCACTTATGGCTACACCTTC
CDR3 protein: CASSSGPTYGYTF

V gene: TRBV10-3
D gene: TRBD2
J gene: TRBJ2-1
CDR3 DNA: TGTGCCATCAGCCCCGGGACTAGCAGAGAGCAGTTCTTC
CDR3 protein: CAISPGTSREQFF

V gene: TRBV15
D gene: NA
J gene: TRBJ2-7
CDR3 DNA: TGTGCCACCAGCAGAGAGAAAGGACCTTACGAGCAGTACTTC
CDR3 protein: CATSREKGPYEQYF

V gene: TRBV27
D gene: TRBD2
J gene: TRBJ2-7
CDR3 DNA: TGTGCCAGCAGTTTCCGACCTAGCGGGAGCTCCTACGAGCAGTACTTC
CDR3 protein: CASSFRPSGSSYEQYF

V gene: TRBV7-2
D gene: TRBD2
J gene: TRBJ2-5
CDR3 DNA: TGTGCCAGCAGTAATAACCTAGCGGAACAAGAGACCCAGTACTTC
CDR3 protein: CASSNNLAEQETQYF

V gene: TRBV10-2
D gene: NA
J gene: TRBJ2-3
CDR3 DNA: TGCGCCAGCAGTGAAGTAGATACGCAGTATTTT
CDR3 protein: CASSEVDTQYF

V gene: TRBV7-6
D gene: NA
J gene: TRBJ1-6
CDR3 DNA: TGTGCCAGCAGCGAGGGGTTCGGATATAATTCACCCCTCCACTTT
CDR3 protein: CASSEGFGYNSPLHF

V gene: TRBV11-1
D gene: TRBD1
J gene: TRBJ2-1
CDR3 DNA: TGTGCCAGCAGCACCGACAGGGGGAATGAGCAGTTCTTC
CDR3 protein: CASSTDRGNEQFF